Detailed here is one T cell receptor beta chain. It has no known antigen specificity. Base qualities are missing; no much larger clone stands one base away. The data originate from a study of blood T cell repertoires in COVID-19 (dated by TCRdb to about 2020). About the investigation overall: The collaborator samples originated in the United States, Italy and Spain and spanned the acute and convalescent phases of COVID-19. The material from the prospective study consisted of cDNA or gDNA derived from T cells, B-cell-depleted T cells, or PBMCs. Subjects who had been exposed to COVID-19, were actively infected with it, or had recovered from it provided the deeply sampled blood TCRbeta repertoires that made up the dataset. The repertoires were released in a freely available public database intended as a resource for research on the immune response to SARS-CoV-2. The samples were drawn from two sources: the first 160 participants of the ongoing ImmuneRACE study, and approximately 1,300 subjects contributed by 6 global collaborators. A de-identified subject ID, COVID-19 status, age in years and sex were almost always included in the sample metadata. HLA class I and class II types, where available, came from metadata supplied by the sample provider rather than from assay-based typing.

The immunoSEQ Assay, a bias-controlled multiplex PCR, was used to amplify TCRbeta CDR3 regions from genomic DNA. Turning to the authors' computational methods: Within the assay, amplification of reference gene primers was used to estimate how many nucleated cells each sample contained. To quantify the absolute abundance of each unique TCRbeta CDR3 rearrangement, sequence reads were collapsed and filtered. Productive Simpson clonality was computed per sample as the square root of Simpson's diversity index over productive rearrangements. The immuneACCESS repertoire file appears here via TCRdb, limited to in-frame rearrangements. These files lack a portion of the clones; in checked studies, under half of the deficit traces to unresolved V genes, and the cause of the others is not known. D and trimming come from the DNA, and the V and J calls and clone size come from that table. The sample table records 250,000 or so clones; 88% of these occur just once. Approximately 3.5% of the sample is held by the ten biggest clonotypes.

What the work shows at the level of the full study, not this receptor alone: How much clinical and demographic metadata was included differed by source and by participant, and the metadata was provided uncurated.

The CDR3 covers 16 residues, taking in both the cysteine and the phenylalanine. Only the CDR3 part of the read is kept: 48 bases, read in frame from the first base. Via the germline V gene, CDR1 is MNHNS and CDR2 SASEGT. At the junction V is shortened by 2 bases and J by 6 bases; bases outside the gene matches: 10. Participants in the prospective study were enrolled through a virtual design, were aged roughly 18 to 100 years, and lived in roughly 24 United States geographic areas. In the prospective study, cohorts were assigned on the basis of participant-reported clinical history obtained from a screening survey and a study questionnaire. Exposed participants had been in contact with someone with a PCR-confirmed or clinician-diagnosed COVID-19 case within 2 weeks of study entry. In the prospective study, mobile phlebotomists collected whole blood, serum and a nasopharyngeal or oropharyngeal swab from each participant. Additional blood draws and questionnaires over an approximately two-month period could optionally be provided by prospective study participants. Before DNA extraction, prospective study blood samples were shipped either frozen or at room temperature.

This clonotype originated in a woman aged 25 to 39 who had been exposed to COVID-19. The sequence joins TRBV6-1 to TRBJ2-1, with 7 bases matching TRBD1. The sequenced sample was PBMCs or T cells enriched from blood (not recorded which). The nucleotide sequence reads as follows: TGTGCCAGCAGTGAACGGCGAGGGGGCGCGGGCAATGAGCAGTTCTTC. Its translation is CASSERRGGAGNEQFF.